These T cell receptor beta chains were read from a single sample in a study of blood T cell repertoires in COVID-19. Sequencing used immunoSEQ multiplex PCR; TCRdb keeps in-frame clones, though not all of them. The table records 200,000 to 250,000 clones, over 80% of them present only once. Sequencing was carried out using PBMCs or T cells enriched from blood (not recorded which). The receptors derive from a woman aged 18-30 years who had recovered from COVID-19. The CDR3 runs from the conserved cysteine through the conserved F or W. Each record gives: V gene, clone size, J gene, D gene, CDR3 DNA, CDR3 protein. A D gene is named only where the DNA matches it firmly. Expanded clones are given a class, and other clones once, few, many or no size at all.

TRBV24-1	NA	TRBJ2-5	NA	TGTGCCACCAGTACAGGGCTACAAGAGACCCAGTACTTC	CATSTGLQETQYF
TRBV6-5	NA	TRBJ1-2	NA	TGTGCCAGCAGCAACAGGCCCGTTAACTATGGCTACACCTTC	CASSNRPVNYGYTF
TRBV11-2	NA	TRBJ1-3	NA	TGTGCCAGCAGCCGTCTCCTAGGAAACACCATATATTTT	CASSRLLGNTIYF
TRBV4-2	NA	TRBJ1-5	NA	TGTGCCAGCAGCCAAGAAATCCCTTACTCGGGAGGTCAGCCCCAGCATTTT	CASSQEIPYSGGQPQHF
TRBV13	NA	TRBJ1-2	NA	TGTGCCAGCAGCGGGCAGGGGATCCAAGGGGACTATGGCTACACCTTC	CASSGQGIQGDYGYTF
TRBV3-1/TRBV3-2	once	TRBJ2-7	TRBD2	TGTGCCAGCAGCCGGACTAGCGGGAGCGAGCAGTACTTC	CASSRTSGSEQYF
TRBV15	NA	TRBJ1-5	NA	TGTGCCACCAGCAGGTCTCAACGGCAGCCCCAGCATTTT	CATSRSQRQPQHF
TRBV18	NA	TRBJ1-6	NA	TGTGCCAGCTCACCAGGGGGCGCAGAACCCCTCCACTTT	CASSPGGAEPLHF
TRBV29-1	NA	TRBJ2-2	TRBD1	TGCAGCCCCTGGGACAGATCGAACACCGGGGAGCTGTTTTTT	CSPWDRSNTGELFF
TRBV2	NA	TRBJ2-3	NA	TGTGCCAGCAGTGGGCTTTCTAGCACAGATACGCAGTATTTT	CASSGLSSTDTQYF
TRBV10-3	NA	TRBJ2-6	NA	TGTGCCATCAGTGAGTCGAGGACAGCCGGGGCCAACGTCCTGACTTTC	CAISESRTAGANVLTF
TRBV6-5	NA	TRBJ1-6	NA	TGTGCCAGCAGTCGGGTGTTTGGTAATTCACCCCTCCACTTT	CASSRVFGNSPLHF
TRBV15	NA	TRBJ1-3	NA	TGTGCCACCAGCAAAACTCAACAGCTACGCGGAAACACCATATATTTT	CATSKTQQLRGNTIYF
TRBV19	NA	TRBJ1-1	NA	TGTGCGTCGAGGAACACTGAAGCTTTCTTT	CASRNTEAFF
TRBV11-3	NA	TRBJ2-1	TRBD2	TGTGCCAGCAGCTGGGGACTAGCGGGGGGGAGGCGAAGTGAGCAGTTCTTC	CASSWGLAGGRRSEQFF
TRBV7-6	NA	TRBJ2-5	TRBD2	TGTGCCAGCACCGTCCTTTGGGAGGGGGAGACCCAGTACTTC	CASTVLWEGETQYF
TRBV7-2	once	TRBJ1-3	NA	TGTGCCAGCAGCTTAGCGGCGGACTCTGGAAACACCATATATTTT	CASSLAADSGNTIYF
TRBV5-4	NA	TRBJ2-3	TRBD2	TGTGCCAGCAGCTTTTTCACTAGCGGGAGCACAGATACGCAGTATTTT	CASSFFTSGSTDTQYF
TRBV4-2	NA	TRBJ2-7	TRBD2	TGTGCCAGCAGCCAAGTGCTAGCGGGGACCTACGAGCAGTACTTC	CASSQVLAGTYEQYF
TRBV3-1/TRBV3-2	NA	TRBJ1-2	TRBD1	TGTGCCAGCAGCCCACCGGACAGGGGGTTAAGGTATGGCTACACCTTC	CASSPPDRGLRYGYTF
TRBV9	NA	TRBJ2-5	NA	TGTGCCAGCAGCGGCCTTCGTGGTTCCCTAAACTTC	CASSGLRGSLNF
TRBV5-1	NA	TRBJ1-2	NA	TGCGCCAGCAGCTTGGACAGGGCCTCTAGTAGTGGCTACACCTTC	CASSLDRASSSGYTF
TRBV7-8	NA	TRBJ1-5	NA	TGTGCCAGCAGTCGGGACTTTAGCAATCAGCCCCAGCATTTT	CASSRDFSNQPQHF
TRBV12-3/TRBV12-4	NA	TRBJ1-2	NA	TGTGCCAGCCGGGCGGGGGGTAGGTATGGCTACACCTTC	CASRAGGRYGYTF
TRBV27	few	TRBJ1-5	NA	TGTGCCAGCAGTTTAGGGGGGGGTCAGCCCCAGCATTTT	CASSLGGGQPQHF
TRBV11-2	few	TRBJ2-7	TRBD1	TGTGCCAGCAGGCCACTCCGGGACAGGGAGACCTACGAGCAGTACTTC	CASRPLRDRETYEQYF
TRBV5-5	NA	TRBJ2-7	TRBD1	TGTGCCAGCAGCGGACGGGACAGGGAGTACGAGCAGTACTTC	CASSGRDREYEQYF
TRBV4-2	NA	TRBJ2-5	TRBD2	TGTGCCAGCAGCCAAGATATGGCGGGGGGGCCGAGCGAGACCCAGTACTTC	CASSQDMAGGPSETQYF
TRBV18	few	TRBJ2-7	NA	TGTGCCAGCTCACCTCCTTCGGGGAACAACGAGCAGTACTTC	CASSPPSGNNEQYF
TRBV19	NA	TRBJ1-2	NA	TGTGCCAGTAGTATACAACAGCTGGTAGGAGGCTACACCTTC	CASSIQQLVGGYTF
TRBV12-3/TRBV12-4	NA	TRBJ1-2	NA	TGTGCCAGCAGCAGAAGACAGGTTGGGGGCTACACCTTC	CASSRRQVGGYTF
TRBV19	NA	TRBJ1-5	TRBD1	TGTGCCAGTAGTCGCCCGGGACAGGGCAATCAGCCCCAGCATTTT	CASSRPGQGNQPQHF
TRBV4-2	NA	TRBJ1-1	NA	TGTGCCAGCAGCCAAGATTCGGCGGAGAATGAAGCTTTCTTT	CASSQDSAENEAFF
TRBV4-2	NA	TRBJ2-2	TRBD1	TGTGCCAGCAGCCATCGCCGGGACAGGGGGACCGGGGAGCTGTTTTTT	CASSHRRDRGTGELFF
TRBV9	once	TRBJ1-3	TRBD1	TGTGCCAGCAGCGGCGACAGGGACGATGGAAACACCATATATTTT	CASSGDRDDGNTIYF
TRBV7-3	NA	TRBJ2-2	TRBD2	TGTGCCAGCAGCTTAACAGGGGCGGGAGGGGCGGACACCGGGGAGCTGTTTTTT	CASSLTGAGGADTGELFF
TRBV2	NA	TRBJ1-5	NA	TGTGCCAGCAAGCTCCCGGGGGGGGGCAATCAGCCCCAGCATTTT	CASKLPGGGNQPQHF
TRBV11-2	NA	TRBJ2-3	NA	TGTGCCAGCAGCATAAGCGGGACAGATACGCAGTATTTT	CASSISGTDTQYF
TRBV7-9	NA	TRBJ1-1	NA	TGTGCCAGCAGCTTCCAACAGAACACTGAAGCTTTCTTT	CASSFQQNTEAFF
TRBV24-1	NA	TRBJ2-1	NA	TGTGCCACCAGTGACCATTCTGGGGGCGTAGAGCAGTTCTTC	CATSDHSGGVEQFF
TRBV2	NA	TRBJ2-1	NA	TGTGCCAGCAGCCCGGGTTGGGAGCAGTTCTTC	CASSPGWEQFF
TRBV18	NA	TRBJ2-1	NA	TGTGCCAGCTCACCCTCACTAGGCAATGAGCAGTTCTTC	CASSPSLGNEQFF
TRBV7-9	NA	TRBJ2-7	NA	TGTGCCAGCAGCGACGAAAGCGCGCCGGCCCCCTACGAGCAGTACTTC	CASSDESAPAPYEQYF
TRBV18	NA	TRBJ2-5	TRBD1	TGTGCCAGCTCTTCGGTCATAACGGAGTCAGGGGGCTTAGAGACCCAGTACTTC	CASSSVITESGGLETQYF
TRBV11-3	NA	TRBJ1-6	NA	TGTGCCAGCAGCTCCGACAGTGCCCTCCACTTT	CASSSDSALHF
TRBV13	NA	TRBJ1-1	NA	TGTGCCAGCAGCTTTCAGGGGAGCACTGAAGCTTTCTTT	CASSFQGSTEAFF
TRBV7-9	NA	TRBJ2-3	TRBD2	TGTGCCAGCAGTTCTAATCGACTAGCGGGAGGGCCTCGCACAGATACGCAGTATTTT	CASSSNRLAGGPRTDTQYF
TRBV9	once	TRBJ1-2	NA	TGTGCCAGCAGCGGCCCGACAGGAGCTAACTATGGCTACACCTTC	CASSGPTGANYGYTF
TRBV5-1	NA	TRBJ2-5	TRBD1	TGCGCCAGCAGCGGGGGACAGGTTCAAGAGACCCAGTACTTC	CASSGGQVQETQYF
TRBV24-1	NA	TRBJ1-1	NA	TGTGCCACCAGTGATTCAGGCAGCGGGAACACTGAAGCTTTCTTT	CATSDSGSGNTEAFF
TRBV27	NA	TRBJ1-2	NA	TGTGCCAGCCGGGGGGACGCCTCCCTTAACTATGGCTACACCTTC	CASRGDASLNYGYTF